Shown below are 3 T cell receptor beta chains from a single sample sequenced in a study of blood T cell repertoires in COVID-19. The assay was immunoSEQ multiplex PCR, and TCRdb's table has in-frame clones only and misses some. The table has 490,000 or so clones, about 85% seen once. Material for sequencing was PBMCs or T cells enriched from blood (not recorded which). Receptors originate from a woman in her fifties or sixties who had recovered from COVID-19.

The genes are TRBV9 and TRBJ1-1, with D possibly being TRBD1 (6 bases). CDR3 size: 14 residues. CDR1 and CDR2 (germline): SGDLS, YYNGEE. V lost 1 base and J lost 1, with 8 bases in between. Here the CDR3 DNA reads TGTGCCAGCAGCGTACAGGGACAGAACACTGAAGCTTTCTTT. Protein: CASSVQGQNTEAFF.

The chain links TRBV7-2 to TRBJ1-2, with a tentative D call TRBD1 (6 bases). Deletions cut 5 bases from V and 4 bases from J, with 14 bases between. The germline gives CDR1 SGHTA, CDR2 FQGNSA. The CDR3 runs 14 residues. The CDR3 DNA reads TGTGCCAGCAGCCCGAGCCCGACAGGCTATGGCTACACCTTC. This codes for CASSPSPTGYGYTF.

This chain links TRBV5-8 with TRBJ2-4; maybe TRBD1 (6 bases). Trimming took off 4 bases at V and 10 bases at J, with 12 bases between the two ends. There are 12 residues in the CDR3. The germline V gene encodes CDR1 SGHTS and CDR2 YDEGEE. CDR3 region: CASSTEGTIQYF. DNA for the CDR3: TGTGCCAGCAGCACCGAAGGGACAATTCAGTACTTC.